The TCR beta chain under discussion was sequenced for a study of Ad26.COV2.S vaccination and SARS-CoV-2 variants (TCRdb year 2021). Regarding the study in general: Vaccine-arm donors came from COV1001, a multicentre, randomized, double-blind, placebo-controlled phase I-IIa trial of Ad26.COV2.S in healthy adults. The TCR-sequenced set comprised approximately 30 samples: around 20 Ad26.COV2.S vaccine recipients, 5 placebo recipients and 8 SARS-CoV-2 convalescent individuals. Investigators remained blinded to trial group allocation during experiments and outcome assessment. TCRbeta repertoire sequencing was used to assess the specificity and breadth of SARS-CoV-2-reactive T cell receptors after Ad26.COV2.S vaccination. Dosing of Ad26.COV2.S was intramuscular, at either 5x10^10 or 1x10^11 viral particles, delivered as one shot or as two shots spaced 56 days apart. Trial participants were randomized into five groups of five, in which low-dose or high-dose Ad26.COV2.S was given once or twice, or placebo was given on both occasions.

Turning to this clone: Its antigen target is currently unknown. No clone much larger than this one lies a single base away; base qualities are absent.

The immunoSEQ Assay was used to sequence TCRbeta CDR3 regions. After extraction, genomic DNA underwent amplification by bias-controlled multiplex PCR, followed by high-throughput sequencing. The paper's processing steps were these. To quantify the absolute abundance of every unique TCRbeta CDR3 region, sequences were collapsed and filtered. Usable DNA was measured by amplifying reference genes present in all nucleated cells, and TCRbeta template counts were normalized to that usable DNA to estimate T cell fraction. Repertoire TCRs were annotated as SARS-CoV-2-specific by exact matching of V gene, CDR3 amino acid sequence and J gene to a known reactive TCR set. MIRA supplied the reference SARS-CoV-2 TCR set, which was filtered for enrichment in COVID-19-positive ImmuneCODE repertoires so that public or cross-reactive TCRs were removed. Using the MIRA antigens, annotated TCRs were further analysed by specific ORF or by position within an ORF. Breadth was defined as annotated unique rearrangements over total unique productive rearrangements; depth was the summed frequency of those rearrangements. Two-sided Wilcoxon rank-sum tests were applied when comparing TCR breadth between groups. TCRdb took over this immuneACCESS table, retaining in-frame rearrangements with V and J assigned. Such tables are incomplete; in checked studies, under half of the missing clones stem from an unresolved V gene, and the remainder is unexplained. V, J and clone size are those of that table, while D and trimming were read from the DNA. This sample gives about 320,000 clones in total; around 85% of them show up just once. Of the sample, 2.1% falls within the top ten clones.

V gives up 3 bases and J gives up 1 base, and the segment between their germline ends measures 9 bases. Reading from cysteine to phenylalanine, the CDR3 counts 14 amino acids. Just the 42-base CDR3 DNA is kept, in frame starting at base 1. CDR1 is given as LNHDA and CDR2 as SQIVND, both from the germline V gene (reference sequence). General study outcomes and caveats: Higher spike-specific TCR breadth was observed in Ad26.COV2.S recipients than in placebo recipients (P = 0.0014). Substantial breadth of spike-specific CD8+ and CD4+ T cell responses was reported after vaccination. The study was not powered to compare responses between vaccine doses or regimens. The authors noted that total T cell responses may have been underestimated by the TCR breadth and depth analyses. Comparable non-spike TCR breadth was observed between vaccine and placebo recipients, consistent with only spike being contained in the vaccine.

The sample's treatment or condition label, in plain terms: roughly 19 received Ad26.COV2.S at low or high dose, single or two shots; 5 received placebo; per-sample allocation not given. For vaccine and placebo recipients, repertoires were sequenced using samples collected on day 63 after the first injection. Between 29 July and 7 August 2020, Cohort 1b enrolled some 25 adults aged 18-55 years at one site in Boston, USA. Ad26.COV2.S consisted of a replication-incompetent adenovirus type 26 vector by which a prefusion-stabilized SARS-CoV-2 spike protein from the original Wuhan strain was expressed. Sample: peripheral blood, taken in a trial of Ad26.COV2.S vaccine versus placebo. The receptor was isolated from a person aged 18-60 years who received the Ad26.COV2.S COVID-19 vaccine or a placebo. The chain was built from TRBV19 and TRBJ1-1, with an unclear D gene assignment. This receptor has the CDR3 CASSMWQWNTEAFF. In nucleotide form, the sequence is TGTGCCAGTAGTATGTGGCAGTGGAACACTGAAGCTTTCTTT.